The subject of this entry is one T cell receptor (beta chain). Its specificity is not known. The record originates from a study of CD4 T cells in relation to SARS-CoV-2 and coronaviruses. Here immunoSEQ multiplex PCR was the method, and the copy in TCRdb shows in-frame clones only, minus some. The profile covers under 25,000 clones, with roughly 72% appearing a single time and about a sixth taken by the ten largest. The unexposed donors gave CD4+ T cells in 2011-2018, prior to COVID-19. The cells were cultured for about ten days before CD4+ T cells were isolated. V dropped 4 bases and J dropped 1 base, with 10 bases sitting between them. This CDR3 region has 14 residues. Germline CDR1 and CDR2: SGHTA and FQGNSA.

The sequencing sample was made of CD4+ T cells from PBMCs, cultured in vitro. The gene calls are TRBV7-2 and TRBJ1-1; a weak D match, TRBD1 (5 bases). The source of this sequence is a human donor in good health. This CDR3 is CASSSQGGNTEAFF. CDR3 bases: TGTGCCAGCAGCTCCCAGGGTGGGAACACTGAAGCTTTCTTT.